This T cell receptor beta chain was sequenced in a study of blood T cell repertoires in COVID-19. Study background: T cells, B-cell-depleted T cells, or PBMCs provided the cDNA or gDNA that served as material.

V gave up 5 bases and J gave up 2 bases; unmatched junction bases: 19. Per germline, CDR1 SGHNT and CDR2 YENEEA. This CDR3 has 19 residues. Data came from immunoSEQ multiplex PCR; TCRdb stores just in-frame clones and leaves some out. The sample gives about 320,000 clones, around 88% of which show up once; 1.5% to 2% is in the top ten. This chain links TRBV11-3 with TRBJ2-7; 9 bases fit TRBD1. The receptor was derived from a woman in her twenties or thirties with COVID-19, enrolled during active disease. Sequences were obtained from peripheral blood. As DNA, the CDR3 is TGTGCCAGCAGCCCGACAGGGGGGTCGTCTTTCGGTTGTACCTACGAGCAGTACGTC. Translation gives CASSPTGGSSFGCTYEQYV.